The sequence of this T cell receptor beta chain was determined in a study of blood T cell repertoires in COVID-19. The wider study: Material from acute and convalescent COVID-19 was sourced from the United States, Italy and Spain.

Sequenced by immunoSEQ multiplex PCR; TCRdb stores in-frame clones only, minus some. This table has approximately 250,000 clones, more than 75% appearing once. The sequenced sample was peripheral blood. The sequence derives from an older woman with COVID-19, enrolled during active disease.

The CDR3, as DNA: TGTGCCAGCAGCTTAGGGACAGGTCACTACAATGAGCAGTTCTTC. Translation: CASSLGTGHYNEQFF. J is TRBJ2-1 and V is TRBV11-2, with 7 positions matching TRBD1. There are 15 residues in the CDR3. Germline V lookup: CDR1 SGHAT, CDR2 FQNNGV. The J segment lost 3 bases and the V segment lost 1 base, leaving 3 bases of the junction unmatched.